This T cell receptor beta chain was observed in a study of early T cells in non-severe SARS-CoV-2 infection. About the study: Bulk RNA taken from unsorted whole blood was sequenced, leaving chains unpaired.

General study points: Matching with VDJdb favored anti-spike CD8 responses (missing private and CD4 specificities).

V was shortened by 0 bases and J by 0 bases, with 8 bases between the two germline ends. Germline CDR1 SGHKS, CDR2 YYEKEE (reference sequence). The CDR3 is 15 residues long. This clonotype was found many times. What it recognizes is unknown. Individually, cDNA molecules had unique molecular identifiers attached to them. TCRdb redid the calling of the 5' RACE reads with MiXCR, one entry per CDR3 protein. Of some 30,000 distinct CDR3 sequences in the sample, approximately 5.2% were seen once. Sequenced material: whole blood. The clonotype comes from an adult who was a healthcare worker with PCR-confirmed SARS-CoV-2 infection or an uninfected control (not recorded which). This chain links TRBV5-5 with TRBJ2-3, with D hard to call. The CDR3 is CASSLDLYSTDTQYF. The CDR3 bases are TGTGCCAGCAGCTTGGACCTTTACAGCACAGATACGCAGTATTTT.